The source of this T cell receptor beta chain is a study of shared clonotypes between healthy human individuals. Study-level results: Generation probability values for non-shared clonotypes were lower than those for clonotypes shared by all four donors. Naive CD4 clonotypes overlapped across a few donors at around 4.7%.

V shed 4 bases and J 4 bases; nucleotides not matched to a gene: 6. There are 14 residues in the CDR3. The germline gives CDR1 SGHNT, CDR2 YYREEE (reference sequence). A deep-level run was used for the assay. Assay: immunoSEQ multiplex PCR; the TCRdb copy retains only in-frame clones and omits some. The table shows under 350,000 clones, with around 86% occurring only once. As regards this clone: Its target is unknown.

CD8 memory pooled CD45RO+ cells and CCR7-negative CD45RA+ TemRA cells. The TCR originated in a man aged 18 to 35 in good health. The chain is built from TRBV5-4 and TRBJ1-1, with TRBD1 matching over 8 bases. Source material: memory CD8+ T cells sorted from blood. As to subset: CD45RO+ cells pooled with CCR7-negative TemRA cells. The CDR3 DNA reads TGTGCCAGCAGCCCAGAACAGGGGGGCACTGAAGCTTTCTTT. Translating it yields CASSPEQGGTEAFF. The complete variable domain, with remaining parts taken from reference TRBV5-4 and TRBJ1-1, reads ETGVTQSPTHLIKTRGQQVTLRCSSQSGHNTVSWYQQALGQGPQFIFQYYREEENGRGNFPPRFSGLQFPNYSSELNVNALELDDSALYLCASSPEQGGTEAFFGQGTRLTVV.